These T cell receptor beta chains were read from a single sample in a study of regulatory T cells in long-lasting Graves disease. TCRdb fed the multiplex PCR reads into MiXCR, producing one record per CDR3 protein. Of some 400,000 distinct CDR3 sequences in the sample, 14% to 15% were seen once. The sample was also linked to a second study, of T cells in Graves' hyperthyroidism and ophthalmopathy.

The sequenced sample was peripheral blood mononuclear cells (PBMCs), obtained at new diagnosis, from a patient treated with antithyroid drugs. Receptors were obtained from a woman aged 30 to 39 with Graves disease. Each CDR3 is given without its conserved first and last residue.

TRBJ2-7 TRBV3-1 ASSHQAVTGRPEQY
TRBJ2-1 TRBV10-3 ATYSGVDNEQF
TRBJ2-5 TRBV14 ASSAGITHETQY
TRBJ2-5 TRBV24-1 ATSESEGQQETQY
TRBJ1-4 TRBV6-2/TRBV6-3 ASSYSGGEKLF
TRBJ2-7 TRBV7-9 ASSPAGGSSYEQY
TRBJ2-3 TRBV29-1 SVLRWTSGREATDTQY
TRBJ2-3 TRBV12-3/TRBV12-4 ASRGLTDTQY
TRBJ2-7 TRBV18 ASSPGRISYEQY
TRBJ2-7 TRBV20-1 SASGTLGEQY
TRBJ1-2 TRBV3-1 ASSQSGGYT
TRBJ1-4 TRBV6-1 ASLGGRVGKLF
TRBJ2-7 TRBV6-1 ASRSSFGTSGYEQY
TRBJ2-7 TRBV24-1 ATSDSGSGMWEQY
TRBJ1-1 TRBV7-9 ASSLDNEAF
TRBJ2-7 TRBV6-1 ASSEYLGPDEQY
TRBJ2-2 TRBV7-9 ASSLQTGTGELF
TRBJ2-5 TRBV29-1 SVERKGEETQY
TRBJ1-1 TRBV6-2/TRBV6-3 ASSEHAKEWAF
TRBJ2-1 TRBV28 ASSSPGNEQF
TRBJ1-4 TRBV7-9 ASSPPTGEKLF
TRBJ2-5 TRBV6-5 ASSYSRGQAQETQY
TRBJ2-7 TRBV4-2 ASSQVLPSGSRGYEQY
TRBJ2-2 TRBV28 ASSYSTGELF
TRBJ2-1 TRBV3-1 ASSLRGVSYNEQF
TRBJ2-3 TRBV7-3 ASSPGHAGEADTQY
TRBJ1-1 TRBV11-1 ASSLEARLNTEAF
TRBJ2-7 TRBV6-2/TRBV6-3 ASSYSTGTYEQY
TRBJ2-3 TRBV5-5 ASSQAGTSTEDTQY
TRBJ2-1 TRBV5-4 ASSSGGGRSYNEQF
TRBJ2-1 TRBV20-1 SADSASLAGREQF
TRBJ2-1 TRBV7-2 ASSPWGTSRTEQF
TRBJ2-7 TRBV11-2 ASSPLDTSYEQC
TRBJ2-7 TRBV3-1 ARSLGLYEQY
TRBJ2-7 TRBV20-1 SARRTHWDEQY
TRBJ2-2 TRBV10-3 AIGYTDYLEEKTGELF
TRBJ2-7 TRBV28 ASSLGFSGALEQY
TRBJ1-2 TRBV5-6 ASSQSYPAGRGFLNYGYT
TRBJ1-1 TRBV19 ASTPRQMNTEAF
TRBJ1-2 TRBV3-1 ASSQLTELPIYGYT
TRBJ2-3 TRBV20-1 SLKFQGGTQY
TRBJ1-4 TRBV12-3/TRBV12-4 ASSLVFNEKLF
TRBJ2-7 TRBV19 ASSRGSRGSYEQY
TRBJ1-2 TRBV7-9 ASSLARDSKLNYGYT
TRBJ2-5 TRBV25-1 ASSKPGLAGVETQY
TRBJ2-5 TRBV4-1 ASSQDRDGTQY
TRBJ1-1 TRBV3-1 ASSQDRILRGAEAF
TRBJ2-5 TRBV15 ATSRLALETQY
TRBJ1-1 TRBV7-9 ASSLVGGAVTEAF
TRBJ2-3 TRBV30 AWTQGGGQTDTQY
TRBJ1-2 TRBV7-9 ASSLVGSDYGCT
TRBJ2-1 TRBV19 ASSIPLPGRLYNEQF